This T cell receptor beta chain was recovered during a study of T-cell memory formation after mild COVID-19. The study's findings and limits: Several responding clones turned up in pre-infection memory, indicating that cross-reactive memory may have taken part.

Notes on this clonotype: The antigen remains undetermined.

V dropped 6 bases and J dropped 4; count of bases not matched to a gene: 9. The CDR3 extends over 15 amino acids. TCRdb re-called the 5' RACE reads with MiXCR, one entry per CDR3 protein. This table has 150,000 to 200,000 distinct CDR3 sequences, around a tenth appearing once. Sequencing was done on a sample of PBMCs or a T cell subset sorted from them (not recorded which). This TCR was recovered from a man younger than 35 who had mild COVID-19 (a few samples of this study predate the infection). Cell type and time point are not known. The chain recombines TRBV12-3 or TRBV12-4 with TRBJ2-1; TRBD2 matches at 7 bases. CDR3 coding DNA: TGTGCCAGCAGCCCTGCCAGCGGGGCTTACAATGAGCAGTTCTTC. Its protein product is CASSPASGAYNEQFF.